This TCR beta chain was sequenced during a study of cytomegalovirus exposure and HLA in healthy donors. Study overall: A later analysis reported the same platform for the roughly 120 validation repertoires and the 500 to 700 first-cohort repertoires. Study-level points and caveats: Investigators reported 150 to 200 TCR beta chains as tied to cytomegalovirus. A classifier reportedly called cytomegalovirus status with high sensitivity and specificity. In vitro confirmation showed three CMV-associated chains to be CMV antigen specific.

Remarks on this clone: Its specificity is unknown.

The germline CDR1 and CDR2 sequences are ENHRY and SYGVKD. This CDR3 comprises 13 residues. V lost 3 bases to trimming and J lost 7 bases, with 10 bases between them. Sequencing was performed with immunoSEQ multiplex PCR; in TCRdb, only in-frame clones are kept and a portion is missing. The sample lists 100,000 to 130,000 clones, roughly 84% occurring once. The chain links TRBV10-3 to TRBJ1-5; D gene uncertain. This clonotype originated in a woman aged 18-35 years in good health and CMV-seronegative. The source material was PBMCs. This CDR3 is CAISEEVRQPQHF. CDR3 nucleotide sequence: TGTGCCATCAGTGAAGAGGTGCGGCAGCCCCAGCATTTT.